A selection of T cell receptor beta chains follows, all from one sample in a study of cytomegalovirus exposure and HLA in healthy donors. Only in-frame clones appear in the TCRdb table, and some are missing; sequencing was by immunoSEQ multiplex PCR. The sample has approximately 230,000 clones, over 75% seen once. The sequenced sample was PBMCs. The origin of the receptors is a man between 18 and 35 years old in good health and CMV-seropositive. CDR3s include the opening cysteine and the closing phenylalanine or tryptophan. Fields, in order: V gene, CDR3 length, D gene, clone size, J gene, CDR3 DNA, CDR3 protein. D genes are given only for firm matches. The size of a clone is reported for some rows only, either as once, few or many, or as a class for expanded clones.

V: TRBV27
length: 14
D: TRBD1
size: NA
J: TRBJ2-7
DNA: TGTGCCAGCAGTCCAGAACAGGGGGTCTACGAGCAGTACTTC
CDR3: CASSPEQGVYEQYF

V: TRBV21-1
length: 15
D: NA
size: NA
J: TRBJ2-1
DNA: TGTGCCAGCAGCCCCCTAGCGGGTGGGTTTAATGAGCAGTTCTTC
CDR3: CASSPLAGGFNEQFF

V: TRBV9
length: 14
D: NA
size: NA
J: TRBJ2-5
DNA: TGTGCCAGCAGCGTAAATCGGGGAGGAGAGACCCAGTACTTC
CDR3: CASSVNRGGETQYF

V: TRBV2
length: 14
D: TRBD1
size: NA
J: TRBJ1-5
DNA: TGTGCCAGCCTCCCCGACAGGGTCGGTCAGCCCCAGCATTTT
CDR3: CASLPDRVGQPQHF

V: TRBV6-6
length: 12
D: NA
size: NA
J: TRBJ2-1
DNA: TGTGCCAGCAGTCAAACTCACAATGAGCAGTTCTTC
CDR3: CASSQTHNEQFF

V: TRBV29-1
length: 13
D: TRBD1
size: NA
J: TRBJ1-2
DNA: TGCAGCGTTGAAGATCTAGGGGGCTCTGGCTACACCTTC
CDR3: CSVEDLGGSGYTF

V: TRBV27
length: 16
D: TRBD2
size: NA
J: TRBJ2-2
DNA: TGTGCCAGCAGTCCCGGGGGGGGCGCAAACACCGGGGAGCTGTTTTTT
CDR3: CASSPGGGANTGELFF

V: TRBV29-1
length: 13
D: TRBD1
size: NA
J: TRBJ2-5
DNA: TGCAGCGTCGAATGGACAGGCCAAGAGACCCAGTACTTC
CDR3: CSVEWTGQETQYF

V: TRBV27
length: 13
D: NA
size: NA
J: TRBJ2-1
DNA: TGTGCCAGCAGTCTTGGGTGGGGGAATGAGCAGTTCTTC
CDR3: CASSLGWGNEQFF

V: TRBV2
length: 17
D: NA
size: NA
J: TRBJ2-2
DNA: TGTGCCAGCAGTTCAAGGGTGGGACGGATATTTAGCGGGGAGCTGTTTTTT
CDR3: CASSSRVGRIFSGELFF

V: TRBV27
length: 15
D: NA
size: once
J: TRBJ1-1
DNA: TGTGCCAGCAGTTTACGTGCCACACCGAACACTGAAGCTTTCTTT
CDR3: CASSLRATPNTEAFF

V: TRBV6-5
length: 13
D: NA
size: once
J: TRBJ2-2
DNA: TGTGCCAGCAGCCCACAAGGTCCCGGGGAGCTGTTTTTT
CDR3: CASSPQGPGELFF

V: TRBV28
length: 14
D: NA
size: NA
J: TRBJ2-7
DNA: TGTGCCAGCAGTTTAAGGCCAGGGTTGAGGGAGCAGTACTTC
CDR3: CASSLRPGLREQYF

V: TRBV10-3
length: 13
D: NA
size: NA
J: TRBJ2-1
DNA: TGTGCCATCAGTGTTGGGGCCTACAATGAGCAGTTCTTC
CDR3: CAISVGAYNEQFF

V: TRBV6-1
length: 14
D: NA
size: once
J: TRBJ1-1
DNA: TGTGCCAGCATCCTCGACAGGATGAACACTGAAGCTTTCTTT
CDR3: CASILDRMNTEAFF